This TCR beta chain was sequenced in a study of tumor-infiltrating lymphocytes in primary liver carcinoma (dated by TCRdb to about 2017). A note on the overall study: Surgical resection was performed in China between 2015 and early 2016 on several patients with histopathologically diagnosed primary liver carcinoma. A total of 35 specimens from 5 patients underwent TCRbeta repertoire sequencing, comprising 25 or so tumor regions, 5 adjacent noncancerous liver tissues and 5 peripheral blood samples. Each sample produced about 3.65 to 7.5 million productive TCRbeta reads, and read depth showed no significant difference between tissue types. Hepatocellular carcinoma (four) or combined HCC and intrahepatic cholangiocarcinoma (one) was present in the five patients, who were three men and two women aged 30 to 69 years. The five patients had tumors staged T1-T3 N0M0, with maximum diameters ranging from about 4.2 to 11 cm. TCRbeta repertoire sequencing, expression microarrays and whole-exome sequencing were combined in the study across five regions of each liver tumor, with adjacent normal tissue and blood also included. Reproducibility between technical replicate repertoires was high, with correlation coefficients above 0.95 and mean shared-clone rates approximately 0.91.

In the germline V gene, CDR1 corresponds to MNHNS and CDR2 to SASEGT. From its cysteine to its phenylalanine, the CDR3 spans 15 amino acids. Of all the DNA, just the CDR3 is kept, 45 bases in frame from base 1. The trim is 2 bases for V and 0 bases for J, with a gap of 11 bases between the germline ends. What the work shows at the level of the full study, not this receptor alone: Compared with blood, tumors had a significantly larger share of the repertoire taken up by the top 250 clones (p = 0.039). Consistent with antigen-driven expansion, pairs of tumor regions showed higher repertoire overlap (mean roughly 35%) than either tumor-adjacent pairs (approximately 17%) or tumor-blood pairs (roughly 14%). With just a handful of patients in the study, the authors point out that the findings should be validated in a larger study. Because sequencing covered only the TCR beta chain and unpaired alpha chains were not captured, true repertoire diversity is likely underestimated. Because the samples were bulk and unsorted, CD4+ and CD8+ T cell repertoires could not be compared.

Starting from 500 to 600 ng total RNA, TCRbeta-specific cDNA was produced by reverse transcription with a constant-region primer and ProtoScript II reverse transcriptase. TCRbeta libraries were built with three nested multiplex PCR rounds, a slightly modified ARM-PCR procedure. Multiplex TRBV1-TRBV30 forward primers and a Cbeta reverse primer were used in the first two PCR rounds, each of which was run for approximately 9 cycles. Sample barcodes and Illumina adapters were added in a final 25-cycle PCR with Deep VentR polymerase. Before sequencing, amplicons of 200-500 bp were gel-purified using a QIAquick gel extraction kit. An Illumina HiSeq 2500 was used to sequence the TCRbeta amplicons, generating 250-bp paired-end reads. In the paper's pipeline: Reads were quality-trimmed with Trimmomatic v0.33, and paired reads were merged with FLASH v1.2.11 to recover full CDR3 sequences. V, D and J germline segments were assigned to the rearranged TCRbeta sequences using MiGEC v1.2.1b. Clonotype statistics and Shannon-Wiener diversity indices were calculated with VDJtools v1.0.0. To cut down on sampling bias, every analysis after diversity analysis relied on just the 250 most abundant clonotypes from each sample. TCRdb reworked the public reads: Q25 trimming with fastp, MiXCR clone assembly, productive beta chains retained. All rows with the same CDR3 protein become a single entry with the most common DNA and genes. The V and J calls come from TCRdb's annotation, not from the publication. A total of nearly 200,000 distinct CDR3 sequences appear in this sample, less than 75% of them only once. The biggest ten clones account for roughly 7% of the sample.

The table lists this clonotype with a few counts. Its antigen is not yet known. No qualities accompany the bases; no much larger clone lies one base away. Blood RNA was extracted from unsorted whole blood with TRIzol reagent; germline DNA came from the DNeasy Blood & Tissue kit. Chronic HBV infection was present in the patients, and the patients were treatment-naive at sampling. Before surgery, approximately 3.6 milliliters of peripheral blood were drawn into K2EDTA tubes. The sequencing sample was made of peripheral blood. The sequence joins TRBV6-1 to TRBJ2-7; a tentative D call is TRBD1 (5 bases match). This sequence was found in a woman aged 55-70 years with primary liver carcinoma and hepatitis B virus infection. The DNA sequence is TGTGCCAGCAGTGAAAACGACAGAAGCTCCTACGAGCAGTACTTC. Translated, this gives CASSENDRSSYEQYF.